This TCR beta chain comes out of a study of blood T cells in healthy people across ages. Turning to the study itself: Template switching caught about one barcoded beta molecule for each two T cells.

J was trimmed by 10 bases and V by 2 bases; bases with no gene match: 12. CDR3 size: 16 residues. Findings of the study overall: Since the PBMCs were unsorted, naive and antigen-experienced cells could not be conclusively compared.

A second PCR, run for roughly 6 to 11 cycles, used a sample-barcoded 5' primer plus a J-beta primer mix. TCRdb re-derived calls from the 5' RACE reads in MiXCR, one entry per CDR3 protein. The sample has hundreds of thousands of distinct CDR3 sequences, under 25% seen once. Comments on this clonotype: The antigen is undetermined.

This sequence was found in an older man in good health. The chain employs TRBV12-3 or TRBV12-4 and TRBJ2-1; 9 nucleotides line up with TRBD2. The sequencing sample was made of blood. The CDR3 bases are TGTGCCAGCAGTTTACTAGCGGGACCCCTAGGTATAGAGCAGTTCTTC. Protein: CASSLLAGPLGIEQFF.